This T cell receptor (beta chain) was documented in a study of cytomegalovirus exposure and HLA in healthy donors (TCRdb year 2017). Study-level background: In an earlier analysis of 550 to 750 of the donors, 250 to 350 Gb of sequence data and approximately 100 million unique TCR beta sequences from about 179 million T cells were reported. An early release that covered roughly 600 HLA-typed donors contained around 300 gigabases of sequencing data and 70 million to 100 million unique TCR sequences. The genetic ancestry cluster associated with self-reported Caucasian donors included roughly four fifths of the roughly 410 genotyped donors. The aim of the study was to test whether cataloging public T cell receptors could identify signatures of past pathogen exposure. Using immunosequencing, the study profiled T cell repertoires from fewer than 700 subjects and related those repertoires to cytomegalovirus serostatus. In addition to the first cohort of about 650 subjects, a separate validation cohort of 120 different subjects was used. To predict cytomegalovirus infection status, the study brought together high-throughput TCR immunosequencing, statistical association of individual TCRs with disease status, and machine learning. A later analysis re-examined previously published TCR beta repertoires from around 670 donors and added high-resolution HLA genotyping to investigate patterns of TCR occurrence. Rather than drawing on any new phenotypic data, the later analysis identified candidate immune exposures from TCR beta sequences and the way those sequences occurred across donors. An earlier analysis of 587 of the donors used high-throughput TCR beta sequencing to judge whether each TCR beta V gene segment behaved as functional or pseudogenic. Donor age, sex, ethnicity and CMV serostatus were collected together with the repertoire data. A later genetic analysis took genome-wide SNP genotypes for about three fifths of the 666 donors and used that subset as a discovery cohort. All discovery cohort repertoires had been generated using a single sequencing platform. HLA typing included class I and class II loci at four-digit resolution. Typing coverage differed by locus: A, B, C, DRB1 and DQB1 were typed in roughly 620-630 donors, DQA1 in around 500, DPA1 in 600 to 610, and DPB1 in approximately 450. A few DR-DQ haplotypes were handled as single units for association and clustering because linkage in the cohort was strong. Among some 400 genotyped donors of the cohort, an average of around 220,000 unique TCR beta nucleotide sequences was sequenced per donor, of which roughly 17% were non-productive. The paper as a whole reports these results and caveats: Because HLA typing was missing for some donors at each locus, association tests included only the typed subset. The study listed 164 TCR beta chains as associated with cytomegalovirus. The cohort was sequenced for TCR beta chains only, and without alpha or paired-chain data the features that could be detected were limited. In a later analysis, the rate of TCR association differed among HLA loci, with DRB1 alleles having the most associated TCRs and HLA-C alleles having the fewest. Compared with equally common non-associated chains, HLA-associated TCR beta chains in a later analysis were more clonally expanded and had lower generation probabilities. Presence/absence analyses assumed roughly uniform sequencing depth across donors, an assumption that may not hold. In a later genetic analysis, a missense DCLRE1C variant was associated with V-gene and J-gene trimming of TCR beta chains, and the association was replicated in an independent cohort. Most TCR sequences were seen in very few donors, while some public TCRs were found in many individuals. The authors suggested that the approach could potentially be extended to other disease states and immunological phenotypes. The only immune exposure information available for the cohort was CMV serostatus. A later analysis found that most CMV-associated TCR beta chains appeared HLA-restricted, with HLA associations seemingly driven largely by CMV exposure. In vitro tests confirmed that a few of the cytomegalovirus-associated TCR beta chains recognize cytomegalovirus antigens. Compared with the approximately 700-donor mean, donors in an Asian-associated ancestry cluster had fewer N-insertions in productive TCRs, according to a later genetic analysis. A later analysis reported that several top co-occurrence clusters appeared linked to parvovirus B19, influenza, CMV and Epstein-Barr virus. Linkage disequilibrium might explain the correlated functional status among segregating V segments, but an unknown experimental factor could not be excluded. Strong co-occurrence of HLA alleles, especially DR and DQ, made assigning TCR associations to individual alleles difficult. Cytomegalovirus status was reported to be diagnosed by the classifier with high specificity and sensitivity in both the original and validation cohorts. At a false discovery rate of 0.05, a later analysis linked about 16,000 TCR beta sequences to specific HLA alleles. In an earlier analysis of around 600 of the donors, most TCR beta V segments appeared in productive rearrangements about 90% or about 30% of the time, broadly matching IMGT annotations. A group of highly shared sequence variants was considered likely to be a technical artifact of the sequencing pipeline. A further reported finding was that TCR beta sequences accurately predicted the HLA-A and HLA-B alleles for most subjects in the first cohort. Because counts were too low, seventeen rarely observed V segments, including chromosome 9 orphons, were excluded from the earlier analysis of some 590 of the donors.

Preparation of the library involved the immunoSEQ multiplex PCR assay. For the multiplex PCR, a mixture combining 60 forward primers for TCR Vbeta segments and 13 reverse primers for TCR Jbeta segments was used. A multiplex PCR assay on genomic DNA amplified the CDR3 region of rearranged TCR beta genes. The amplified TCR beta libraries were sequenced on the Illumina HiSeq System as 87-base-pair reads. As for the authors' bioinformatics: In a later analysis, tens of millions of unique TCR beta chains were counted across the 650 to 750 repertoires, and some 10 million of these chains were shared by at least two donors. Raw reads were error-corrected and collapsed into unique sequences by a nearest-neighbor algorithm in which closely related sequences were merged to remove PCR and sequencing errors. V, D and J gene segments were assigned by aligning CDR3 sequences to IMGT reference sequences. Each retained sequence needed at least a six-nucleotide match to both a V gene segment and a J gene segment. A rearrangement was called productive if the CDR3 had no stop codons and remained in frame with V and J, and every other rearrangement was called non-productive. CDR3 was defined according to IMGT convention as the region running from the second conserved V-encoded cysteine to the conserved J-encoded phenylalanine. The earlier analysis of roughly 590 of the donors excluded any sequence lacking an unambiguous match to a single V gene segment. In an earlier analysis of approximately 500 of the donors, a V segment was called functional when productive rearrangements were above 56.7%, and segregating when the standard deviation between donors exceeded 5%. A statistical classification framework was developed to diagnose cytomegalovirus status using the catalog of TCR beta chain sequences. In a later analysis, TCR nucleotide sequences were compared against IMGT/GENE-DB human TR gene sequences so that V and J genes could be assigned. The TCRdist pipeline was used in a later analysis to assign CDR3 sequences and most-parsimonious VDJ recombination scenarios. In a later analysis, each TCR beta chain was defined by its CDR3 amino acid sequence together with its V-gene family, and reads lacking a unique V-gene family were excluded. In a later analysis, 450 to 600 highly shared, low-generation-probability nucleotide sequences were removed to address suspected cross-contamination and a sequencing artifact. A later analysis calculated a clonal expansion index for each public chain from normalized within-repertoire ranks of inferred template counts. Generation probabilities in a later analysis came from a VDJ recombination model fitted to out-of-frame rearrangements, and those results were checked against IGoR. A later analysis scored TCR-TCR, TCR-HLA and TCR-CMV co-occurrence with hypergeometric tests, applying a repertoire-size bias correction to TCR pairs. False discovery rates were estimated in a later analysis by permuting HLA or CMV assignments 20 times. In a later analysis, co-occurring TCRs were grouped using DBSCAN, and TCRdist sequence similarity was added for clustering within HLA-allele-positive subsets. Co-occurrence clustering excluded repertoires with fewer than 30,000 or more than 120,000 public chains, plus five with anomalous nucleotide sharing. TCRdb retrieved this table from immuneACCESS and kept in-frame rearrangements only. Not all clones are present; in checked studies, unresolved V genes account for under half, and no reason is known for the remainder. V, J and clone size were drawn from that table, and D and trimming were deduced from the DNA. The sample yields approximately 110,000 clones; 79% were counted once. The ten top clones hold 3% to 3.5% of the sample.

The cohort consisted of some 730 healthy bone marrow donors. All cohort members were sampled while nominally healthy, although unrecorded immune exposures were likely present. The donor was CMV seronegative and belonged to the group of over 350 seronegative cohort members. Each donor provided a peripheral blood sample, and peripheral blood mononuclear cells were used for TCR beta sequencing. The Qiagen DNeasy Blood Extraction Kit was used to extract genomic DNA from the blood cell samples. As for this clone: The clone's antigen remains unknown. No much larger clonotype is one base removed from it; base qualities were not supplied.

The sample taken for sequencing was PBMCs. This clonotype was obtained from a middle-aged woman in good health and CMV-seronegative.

The sequenced DNA is TGTGCCAGCAGCTTGGGGACAGGGGACTCCTACGAGCAGTACTTC. The translation is CASSLGTGDSYEQYF. The chain links TRBV11-3 with TRBJ2-7; TRBD1 matches 10 bases in the middle. Including the terminal cysteine and phenylalanine, the CDR3 comprises 15 residues. The sequence is cut down to CDR3 DNA, 45 bases in frame from base 1. Germline trimming: 3 bases from V, 0 bases from J; junction bases outside gene matches: 2. As encoded in the germline V gene, CDR1 is SGHNT while CDR2 is YENEEA.